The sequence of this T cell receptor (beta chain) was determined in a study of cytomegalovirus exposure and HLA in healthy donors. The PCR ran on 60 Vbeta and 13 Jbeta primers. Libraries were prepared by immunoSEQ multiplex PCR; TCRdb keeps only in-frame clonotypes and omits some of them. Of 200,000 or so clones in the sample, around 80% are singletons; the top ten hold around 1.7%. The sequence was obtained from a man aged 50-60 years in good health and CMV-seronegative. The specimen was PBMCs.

The CDR3 coding sequence is TGTGCCAGCACTTTACTCCCCGAGCAGTACTTC. This sequence encodes CASTLLPEQYF. J is TRBJ2-7 and V is TRBV7-9; unclear D gene. The length of the CDR3 is 11 residues. The V end was cut by 7 bases, the J end by 6 bases, with 10 bases between. In germline, CDR1 is SEHNR, CDR2 FQNEAQ (reference sequence).